This TCR beta chain appears in the sequencing data of a study of T cells expressing NK-cell markers. At the level of the study: In the group of eight sequenced donors, seven were HCMV-seropositive and one was seronegative.

Following a re-call of the 5' RACE reads, TCRdb has one entry per CDR3 protein and lacks DNA. The table lists 500,000 or so distinct CDR3 sequences. Germline V CDR1 and CDR2: SGHRS, YFSETQ. The CDR3 has 14 amino acids. This receptor was identified in a man between 18 and 29 years old in good health. The chain joins TRBV5-1 to TRBJ2-7; absent DNA, TCRdb's TRBD2 call cannot be checked. The sequenced sample was blood T cells: a sorted CD56 or NKG2C T cell subset, CD4+ or CD8+ T cells, or bulk PBMC T cells (not recorded which). The CDR3: CASRAYTSGSKQYF.